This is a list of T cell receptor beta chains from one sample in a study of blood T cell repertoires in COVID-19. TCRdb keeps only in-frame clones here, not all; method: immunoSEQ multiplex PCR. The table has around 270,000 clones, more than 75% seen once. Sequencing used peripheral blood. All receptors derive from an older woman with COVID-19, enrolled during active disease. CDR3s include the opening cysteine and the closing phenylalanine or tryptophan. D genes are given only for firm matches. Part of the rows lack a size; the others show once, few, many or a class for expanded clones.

CDR3nt: TGTGCCAGCAGTCCAACAGGGGTTGGCACAGATACGCAGTATTTT
CDR3aa: CASSPTGVGTDTQYF
abundance: few
v_gene: TRBV28
d_gene: TRBD1
j_gene: TRBJ2-3

CDR3nt: TGTGCCAGCAGCCTCCCGACTAGTCCGCGCGAGCAGTACTTC
CDR3aa: CASSLPTSPREQYF
abundance: few
v_gene: TRBV3-1/TRBV3-2
d_gene: -
j_gene: TRBJ2-7

CDR3nt: TGTGCCAGCAGCCTACCGGGACTAAGGTTCGATGAGCAGTTCTTC
CDR3aa: CASSLPGLRFDEQFF
abundance: -
v_gene: TRBV5-5
d_gene: TRBD2
j_gene: TRBJ2-1

CDR3nt: TGTGCCAGCAGCTTGGGGACTAGCGGAAACTACAATGAGCAGTTCTTC
CDR3aa: CASSLGTSGNYNEQFF
abundance: -
v_gene: TRBV5-4
d_gene: TRBD2
j_gene: TRBJ2-1

CDR3nt: TGTGCCAGCAGCAGATCCGGGACAGGGGTGGTAGAGACCCAGTACTTC
CDR3aa: CASSRSGTGVVETQYF
abundance: -
v_gene: TRBV5-6
d_gene: TRBD1
j_gene: TRBJ2-5

CDR3nt: TGTGCCAGCAGCTTGGACAGGGAATCATACTATGGCTACACCTTC
CDR3aa: CASSLDRESYYGYTF
abundance: -
v_gene: TRBV5-8
d_gene: -
j_gene: TRBJ1-2

CDR3nt: TGTGCCAGCAGCCCTCCCCCAGGACTAGCGAGAAGCACAGATACGCAGTATTTT
CDR3aa: CASSPPPGLARSTDTQYF
abundance: -
v_gene: TRBV7-9
d_gene: TRBD2
j_gene: TRBJ2-3

CDR3nt: TGTGCCACCAGTGATTTCCCGACAGGGAATGGCTACACCTTC
CDR3aa: CATSDFPTGNGYTF
abundance: -
v_gene: TRBV24-1
d_gene: TRBD1
j_gene: TRBJ1-2

CDR3nt: TGCGCCAGCAGCCTTGGGACAACTTCCTACAATGAGCAGTTCTTC
CDR3aa: CASSLGTTSYNEQFF
abundance: -
v_gene: TRBV5-1
d_gene: -
j_gene: TRBJ2-1

CDR3nt: TGCAGCGTTAGCCGGTCCTACGAGCAGTACTTC
CDR3aa: CSVSRSYEQYF
abundance: -
v_gene: TRBV29-1
d_gene: -
j_gene: TRBJ2-7

CDR3nt: TGCGCCAGCAGCCGCCTTGGGGGGATGCAAACTAATGAAAAACTGTTTTTT
CDR3aa: CASSRLGGMQTNEKLFF
abundance: -
v_gene: TRBV4-3
d_gene: -
j_gene: TRBJ1-4

CDR3nt: TGTGCCAGTAGTTTCGGGACAGGGGGGCTCCTCACTGAAGCTTTCTTT
CDR3aa: CASSFGTGGLLTEAFF
abundance: once
v_gene: TRBV19
d_gene: TRBD1
j_gene: TRBJ1-1

CDR3nt: TGTGCCAGCAGCTTAGGTCAGGCTAGCGGACACACAGATACGCAGTATTTT
CDR3aa: CASSLGQASGHTDTQYF
abundance: -
v_gene: TRBV7-9
d_gene: TRBD2
j_gene: TRBJ2-3

CDR3nt: TGTGCCAGTAGTGACGGGACAGGGGTTTACAATGAGCAGTTCTTC
CDR3aa: CASSDGTGVYNEQFF
abundance: -
v_gene: TRBV19
d_gene: TRBD1
j_gene: TRBJ2-1

CDR3nt: TGTGCCAGCAGCTCATCACAGGGGAACACTGAAGCTTTCTTT
CDR3aa: CASSSSQGNTEAFF
abundance: -
v_gene: TRBV11-1
d_gene: -
j_gene: TRBJ1-1

CDR3nt: TGTGCCAGCAGCTGGGGAGGGAACTATGGCTACACCTTC
CDR3aa: CASSWGGNYGYTF
abundance: -
v_gene: TRBV7-3
d_gene: -
j_gene: TRBJ1-2

CDR3nt: TGTGCCGGGGGGGGAGGGCCAGGTGAGCAGTTCTTC
CDR3aa: CAGGGGPGEQFF
abundance: few
v_gene: TRBV7-8
d_gene: TRBD2
j_gene: TRBJ2-1

CDR3nt: TGTGCCAGCAGTCCTAGGACAGGGTTCTATGGCTACACCTTC
CDR3aa: CASSPRTGFYGYTF
abundance: -
v_gene: TRBV6-5
d_gene: TRBD1
j_gene: TRBJ1-2

CDR3nt: TGTGCCAGCAGTTATCTAAGGGCCAGGGTCAGCACAGATACGCAGTATTTT
CDR3aa: CASSYLRARVSTDTQYF
abundance: -
v_gene: TRBV6-2/TRBV6-3
d_gene: -
j_gene: TRBJ2-3

CDR3nt: TGTGCCAGCTCCGGACTGGCGGACACTGAAGCTTTCTTT
CDR3aa: CASSGLADTEAFF
abundance: -
v_gene: TRBV6-5
d_gene: -
j_gene: TRBJ1-1

CDR3nt: TGTGCCAGCAGCCCAGGACTGGATAGCAATCAGCCCCAGCATTTT
CDR3aa: CASSPGLDSNQPQHF
abundance: -
v_gene: TRBV6-5
d_gene: -
j_gene: TRBJ1-5

CDR3nt: TGTGCCAGCAGTGAAAGGGGGGGCTGGCGGAATGAAAAACTGTTTTTT
CDR3aa: CASSERGGWRNEKLFF
abundance: -
v_gene: TRBV6-1
d_gene: -
j_gene: TRBJ1-4

CDR3nt: TGTGCCAGCAGCTTAAGACTAGCGATCTACAATGAGCAGTTCTTC
CDR3aa: CASSLRLAIYNEQFF
abundance: -
v_gene: TRBV7-3
d_gene: TRBD2
j_gene: TRBJ2-1

CDR3nt: TGCGCCAGTAGGACTTATACGGGACAGGCCACTGAAGCTTTCTTT
CDR3aa: CASRTYTGQATEAFF
abundance: -
v_gene: TRBV19
d_gene: TRBD1
j_gene: TRBJ1-1

CDR3nt: TGTGCCAGCAGTTACAGGGGGCCCTCCGGAAACACCATATATTTT
CDR3aa: CASSYRGPSGNTIYF
abundance: -
v_gene: TRBV6-5
d_gene: TRBD1
j_gene: TRBJ1-3

CDR3nt: TGTGCCAGCAGGACCGGGACAGGGGGGGTGGAGACCCAGTACTTC
CDR3aa: CASRTGTGGVETQYF
abundance: -
v_gene: TRBV3-1/TRBV3-2
d_gene: TRBD1
j_gene: TRBJ2-5

CDR3nt: TGTGCCAGTAGTATAGTGGGACAGGGTACAGAGACCCAGTACTTC
CDR3aa: CASSIVGQGTETQYF
abundance: once
v_gene: TRBV19
d_gene: TRBD1
j_gene: TRBJ2-5

CDR3nt: TGCGCCAGCAGCCCGATCGGGAGGGCCATGGGCAATGAGCAGTTCTTC
CDR3aa: CASSPIGRAMGNEQFF
abundance: few
v_gene: TRBV4-1
d_gene: TRBD2
j_gene: TRBJ2-1

CDR3nt: TGTGCCAGCAGCGTGGGTCCCCCGAGCGGAGGCTACGAGCAGTACTTC
CDR3aa: CASSVGPPSGGYEQYF
abundance: -
v_gene: TRBV9
d_gene: -
j_gene: TRBJ2-7

CDR3nt: TGTGCCAGCAGTTTCCGGCAGGGGGTTCCAAATCAGCCCCAGCATTTT
CDR3aa: CASSFRQGVPNQPQHF
abundance: -
v_gene: TRBV28
d_gene: TRBD1
j_gene: TRBJ1-5

CDR3nt: TGTGCCTGGACCCCGGGCGGGGAGCTGTTTTTT
CDR3aa: CAWTPGGELFF
abundance: -
v_gene: TRBV30
d_gene: -
j_gene: TRBJ2-2

CDR3nt: TGTGCCTGGAGTGCTCACAGGGGTAATGAGCAGTTCTTC
CDR3aa: CAWSAHRGNEQFF
abundance: -
v_gene: TRBV30
d_gene: TRBD1
j_gene: TRBJ2-1

CDR3nt: TGTGCCAGCAGTGACTGGGACAGGTGGGACATTCAGTACTTC
CDR3aa: CASSDWDRWDIQYF
abundance: few
v_gene: TRBV6-4
d_gene: TRBD1
j_gene: TRBJ2-4

CDR3nt: TGTGCCAGCACAACCACAGGGACTGGGGCCAACGTCCTGACTTTC
CDR3aa: CASTTTGTGANVLTF
abundance: -
v_gene: TRBV6-5
d_gene: -
j_gene: TRBJ2-6